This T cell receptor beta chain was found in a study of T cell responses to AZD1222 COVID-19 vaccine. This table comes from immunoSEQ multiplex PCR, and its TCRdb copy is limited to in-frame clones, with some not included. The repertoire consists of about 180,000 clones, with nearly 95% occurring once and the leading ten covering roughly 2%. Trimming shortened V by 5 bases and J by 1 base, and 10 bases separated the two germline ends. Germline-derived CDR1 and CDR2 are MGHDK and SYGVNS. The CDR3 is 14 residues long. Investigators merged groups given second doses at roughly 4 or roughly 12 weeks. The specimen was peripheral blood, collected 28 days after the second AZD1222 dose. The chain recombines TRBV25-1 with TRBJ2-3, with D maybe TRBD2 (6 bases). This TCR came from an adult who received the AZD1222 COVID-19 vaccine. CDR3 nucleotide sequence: TGTGCCAGCAGTTGGAGGGGCCGCACAGATACGCAGTATTTT. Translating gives CASSWRGRTDTQYF.